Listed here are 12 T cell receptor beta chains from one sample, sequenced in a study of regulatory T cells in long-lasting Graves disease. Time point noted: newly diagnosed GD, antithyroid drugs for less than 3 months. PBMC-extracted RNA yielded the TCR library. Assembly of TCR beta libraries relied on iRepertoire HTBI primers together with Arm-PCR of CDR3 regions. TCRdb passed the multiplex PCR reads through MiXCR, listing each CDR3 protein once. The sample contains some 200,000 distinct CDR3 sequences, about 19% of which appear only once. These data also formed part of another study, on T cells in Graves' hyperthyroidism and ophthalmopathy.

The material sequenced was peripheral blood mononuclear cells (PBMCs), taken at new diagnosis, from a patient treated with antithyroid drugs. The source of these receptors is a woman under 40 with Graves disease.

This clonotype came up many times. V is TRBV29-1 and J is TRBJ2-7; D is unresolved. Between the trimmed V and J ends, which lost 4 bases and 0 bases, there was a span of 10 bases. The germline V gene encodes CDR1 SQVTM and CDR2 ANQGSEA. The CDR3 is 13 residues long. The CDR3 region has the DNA TGCAGCGTTGGGTTGGTGAGCTCCTACGAGCAGTACTTC. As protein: CSVGLVSSYEQYF.

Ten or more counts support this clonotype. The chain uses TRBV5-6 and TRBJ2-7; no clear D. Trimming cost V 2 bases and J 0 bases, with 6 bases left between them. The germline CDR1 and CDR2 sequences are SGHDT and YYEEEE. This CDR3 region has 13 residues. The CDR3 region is CASSLRDSYEQYF. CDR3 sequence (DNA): TGTGCCAGCAGCTTAAGGGACTCCTACGAGCAGTACTTC.

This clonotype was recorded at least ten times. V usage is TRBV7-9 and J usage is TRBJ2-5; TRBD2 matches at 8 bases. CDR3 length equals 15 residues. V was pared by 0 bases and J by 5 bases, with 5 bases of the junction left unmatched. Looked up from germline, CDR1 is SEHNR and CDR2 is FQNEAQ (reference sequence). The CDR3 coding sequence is TGTGCCAGCAGCTTAGCACGGGGGGGCCGGGAGACCCAGTACTTC. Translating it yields CASSLARGGRETQYF.

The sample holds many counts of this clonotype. CDR3 in amino acids: CASSFGSTSNEKLFF. The CDR3, as DNA: TGTGCCAGCAGTTTCGGAAGCACAAGCAATGAAAAACTGTTTTTT. The V and J genes are TRBV12-3 or TRBV12-4 and TRBJ1-4; D gene ambiguous. The V and J ends lost 3 bases and 5 bases respectively, with 13 bases between them. The CDR3 covers 15 residues.

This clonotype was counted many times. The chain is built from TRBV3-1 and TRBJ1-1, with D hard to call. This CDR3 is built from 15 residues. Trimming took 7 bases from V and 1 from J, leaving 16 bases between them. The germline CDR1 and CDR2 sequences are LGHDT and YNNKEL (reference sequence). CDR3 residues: CASTEEVIGNTEAFF. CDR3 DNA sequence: TGTGCCAGCACCGAGGAGGTGATCGGGAACACTGAAGCTTTCTTT. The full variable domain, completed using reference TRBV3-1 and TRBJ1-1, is DTAVSQTPKYLVTQMGNDKSIKCEQNLGHDTMYWYKQDSKKFLKIMFSYNNKELIINETVPNRFSPKSPDKAHLNLHINSLELGDSAVYFCASTEEVIGNTEAFFGQGTRLTVV.

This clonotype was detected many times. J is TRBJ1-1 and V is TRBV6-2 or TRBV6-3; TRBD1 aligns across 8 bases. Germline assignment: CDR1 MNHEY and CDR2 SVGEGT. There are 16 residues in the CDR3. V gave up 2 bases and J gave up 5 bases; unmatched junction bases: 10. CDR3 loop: CASSYLRQGRFTEAFF. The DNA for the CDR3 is TGTGCCAGCAGTTACCTACGACAGGGGCGATTTACTGAAGCTTTCTTT.

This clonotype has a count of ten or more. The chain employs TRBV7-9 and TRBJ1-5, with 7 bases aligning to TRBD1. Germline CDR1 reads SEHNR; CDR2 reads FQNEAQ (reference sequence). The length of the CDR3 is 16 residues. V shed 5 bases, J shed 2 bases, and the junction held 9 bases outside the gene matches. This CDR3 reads CASSPQGGMGNQPQHF. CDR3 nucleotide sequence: TGTGCCAGCAGCCCGCAAGGGGGCATGGGCAATCAGCCCCAGCATTTT.

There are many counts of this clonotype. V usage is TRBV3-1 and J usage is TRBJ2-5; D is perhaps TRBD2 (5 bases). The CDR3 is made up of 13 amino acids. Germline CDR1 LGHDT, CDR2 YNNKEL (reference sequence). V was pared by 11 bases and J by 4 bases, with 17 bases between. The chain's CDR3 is CASRAALGETQYF. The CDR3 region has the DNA TGTGCCTCGAGAGCGGCTTTGGGAGAGACCCAGTACTTC.

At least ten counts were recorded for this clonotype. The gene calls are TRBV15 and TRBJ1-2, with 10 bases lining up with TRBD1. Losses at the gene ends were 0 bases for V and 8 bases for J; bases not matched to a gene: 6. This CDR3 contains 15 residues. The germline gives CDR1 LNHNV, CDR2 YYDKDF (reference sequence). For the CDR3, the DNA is TGTGCCACCAGCAGAGATGGGACAGGGGTCGAGGGCTACACCTTC. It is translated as CATSRDGTGVEGYTF.

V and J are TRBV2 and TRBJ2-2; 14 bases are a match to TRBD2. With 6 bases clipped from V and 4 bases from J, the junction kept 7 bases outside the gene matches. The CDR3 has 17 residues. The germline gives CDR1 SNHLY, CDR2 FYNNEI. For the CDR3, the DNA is TGTGCCAGCAGGGGGCGACTAGCGGGAGGGCCCACCGGGGAGCTGTTTTTT. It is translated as CASRGRLAGGPTGELFF.

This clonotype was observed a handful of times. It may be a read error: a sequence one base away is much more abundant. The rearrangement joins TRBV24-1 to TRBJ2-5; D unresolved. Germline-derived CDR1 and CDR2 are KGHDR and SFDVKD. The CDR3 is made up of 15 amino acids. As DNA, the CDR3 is TGTACCACCAGTGACGGCCAAACCGTACAAGAGACCCAGTACTTC. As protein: CTTSDGQTVQETQYF.

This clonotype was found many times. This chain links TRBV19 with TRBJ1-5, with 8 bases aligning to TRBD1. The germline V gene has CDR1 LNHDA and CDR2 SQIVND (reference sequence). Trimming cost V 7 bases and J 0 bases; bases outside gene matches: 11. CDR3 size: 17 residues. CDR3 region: CASTIGAGGYSNQPQHF. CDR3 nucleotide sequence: TGTGCCAGTACCATCGGGGCAGGGGGCTATAGCAATCAGCCCCAGCATTTT.